Listed here is a single TCR beta chain. The target antigen is unknown. This sample is part of a study of cytomegalovirus exposure and HLA in healthy donors. Overall study findings and caveats: One later analysis reportedly identified an Asian-associated ancestry cluster that showed fewer N-insertions than the approximately 670-donor mean.

In the PCR, 60 Vbeta and 13 Jbeta primers were used. Produced via immunoSEQ multiplex PCR; TCRdb's table is partial and in-frame only. The data show about 160,000 clones, with about 68% seen just once and approximately 2.4% held by the top ten. There are 13 residues in the CDR3. Germline V lookup: CDR1 SQVTM, CDR2 ANQGSEA. J gave up 6 bases and V 4 bases, and 5 bases lay outside the gene matches. The TCR comes from a female donor in good health and CMV-seronegative. The chain has TRBV29-1 and TRBJ1-1, with 10 bases matching TRBD1. Sequencing was carried out using PBMCs. CDR3 residues: CSVGGQGSAEAFF. CDR3 sequence (DNA): TGCAGCGTTGGGGGACAGGGGAGCGCTGAAGCTTTCTTT.